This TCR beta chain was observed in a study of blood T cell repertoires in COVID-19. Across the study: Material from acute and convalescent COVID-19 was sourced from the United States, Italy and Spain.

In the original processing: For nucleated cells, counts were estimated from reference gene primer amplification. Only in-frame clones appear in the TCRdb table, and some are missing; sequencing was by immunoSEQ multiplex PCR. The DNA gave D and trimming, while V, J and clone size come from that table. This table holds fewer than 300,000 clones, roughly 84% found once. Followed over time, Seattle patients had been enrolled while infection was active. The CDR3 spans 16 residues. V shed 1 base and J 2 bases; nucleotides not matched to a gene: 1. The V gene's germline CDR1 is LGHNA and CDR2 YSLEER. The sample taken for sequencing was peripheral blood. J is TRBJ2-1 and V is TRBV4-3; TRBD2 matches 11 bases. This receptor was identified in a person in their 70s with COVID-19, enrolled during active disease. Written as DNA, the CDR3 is TGCGCCAGCAGCCAAGTAGCGGGAGGGACCTACAATGAGCAGTTCTTC. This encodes CASSQVAGGTYNEQFF.